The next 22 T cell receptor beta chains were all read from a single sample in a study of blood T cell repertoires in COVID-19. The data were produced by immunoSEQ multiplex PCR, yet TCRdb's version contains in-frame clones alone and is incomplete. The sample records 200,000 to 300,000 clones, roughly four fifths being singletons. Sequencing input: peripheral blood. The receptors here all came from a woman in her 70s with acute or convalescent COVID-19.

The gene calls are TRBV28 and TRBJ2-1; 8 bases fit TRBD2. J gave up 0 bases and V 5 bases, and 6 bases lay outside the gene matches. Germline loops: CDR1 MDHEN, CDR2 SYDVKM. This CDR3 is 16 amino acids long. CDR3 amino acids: CASSTLAGSSYNEQFF. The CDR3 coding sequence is TGTGCCAGCAGTACCTTAGCGGGGAGCTCCTACAATGAGCAGTTCTTC. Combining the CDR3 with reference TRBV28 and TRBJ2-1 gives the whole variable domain DVKVTQSSRYLVKRTGEKVFLECVQDMDHENMFWYRQDPGLGLRLIYFSYDVKMKEKGDIPEGYSVSREKKERFSLILESASTNQTSMYLCASSTLAGSSYNEQFFGPGTRLTVL.

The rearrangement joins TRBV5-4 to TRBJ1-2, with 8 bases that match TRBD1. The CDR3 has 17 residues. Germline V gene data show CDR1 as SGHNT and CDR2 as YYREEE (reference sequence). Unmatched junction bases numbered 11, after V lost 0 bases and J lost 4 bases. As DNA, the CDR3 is TGTGCCAGCAGCTTGGGGGGTGGCAGGGGGCTCGGCTATGGCTACACCTTC. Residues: CASSLGGGRGLGYGYTF.

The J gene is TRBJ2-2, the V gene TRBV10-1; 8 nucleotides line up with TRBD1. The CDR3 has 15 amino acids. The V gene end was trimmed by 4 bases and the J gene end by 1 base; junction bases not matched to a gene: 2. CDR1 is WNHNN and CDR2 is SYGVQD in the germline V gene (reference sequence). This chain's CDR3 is CASSAGTGNTGELFF. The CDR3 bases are TGCGCCAGCAGTGCCGGGACAGGGAACACCGGGGAGCTGTTTTTT.

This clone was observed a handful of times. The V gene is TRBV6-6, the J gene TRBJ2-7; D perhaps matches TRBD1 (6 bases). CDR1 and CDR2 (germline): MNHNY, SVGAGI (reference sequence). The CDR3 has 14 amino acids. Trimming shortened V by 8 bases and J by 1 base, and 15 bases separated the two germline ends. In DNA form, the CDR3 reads TGTGCCAGCCATAACCTACAGGGATCCTACGAGCAGTACTTC. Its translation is CASHNLQGSYEQYF.

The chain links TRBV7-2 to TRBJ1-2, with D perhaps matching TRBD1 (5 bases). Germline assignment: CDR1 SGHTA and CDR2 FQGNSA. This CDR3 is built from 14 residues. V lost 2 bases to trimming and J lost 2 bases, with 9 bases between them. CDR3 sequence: CASSLNSGNYGYTF. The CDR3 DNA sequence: TGTGCCAGCAGCTTAAATTCAGGGAACTATGGCTACACCTTC.

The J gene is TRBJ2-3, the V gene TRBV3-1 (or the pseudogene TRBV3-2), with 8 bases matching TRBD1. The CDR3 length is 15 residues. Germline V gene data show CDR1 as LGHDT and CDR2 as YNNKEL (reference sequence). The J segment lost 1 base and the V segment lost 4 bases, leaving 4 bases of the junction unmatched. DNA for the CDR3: TGTGCCAGCAGCCTTCAGACAGGGGGCACAGATACGCAGTATTTT. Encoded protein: CASSLQTGGTDTQYF.

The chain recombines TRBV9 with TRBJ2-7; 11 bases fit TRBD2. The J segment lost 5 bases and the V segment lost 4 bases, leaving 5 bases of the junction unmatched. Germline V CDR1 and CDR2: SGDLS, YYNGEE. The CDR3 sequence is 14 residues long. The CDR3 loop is CASSFQTSGDEQYF. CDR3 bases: TGTGCCAGCAGCTTCCAGACTAGCGGGGACGAGCAGTACTTC.

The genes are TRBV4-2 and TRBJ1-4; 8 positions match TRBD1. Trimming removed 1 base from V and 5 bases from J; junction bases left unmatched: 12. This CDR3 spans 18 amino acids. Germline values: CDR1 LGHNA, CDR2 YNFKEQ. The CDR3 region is CASSQGRPDRGLNEKLFF. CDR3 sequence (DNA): TGTGCCAGCAGCCAAGGACGCCCAGACAGGGGATTAAATGAAAAACTGTTTTTT.

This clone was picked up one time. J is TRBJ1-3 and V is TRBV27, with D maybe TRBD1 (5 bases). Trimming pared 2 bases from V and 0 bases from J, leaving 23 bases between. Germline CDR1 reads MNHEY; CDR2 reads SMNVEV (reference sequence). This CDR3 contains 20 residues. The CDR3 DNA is TGTGCCAGCAGTTTACTGTTTCCAGGGAAAACCCAATACTCTGGAAACACCATATATTTT. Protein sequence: CASSLLFPGKTQYSGNTIYF.

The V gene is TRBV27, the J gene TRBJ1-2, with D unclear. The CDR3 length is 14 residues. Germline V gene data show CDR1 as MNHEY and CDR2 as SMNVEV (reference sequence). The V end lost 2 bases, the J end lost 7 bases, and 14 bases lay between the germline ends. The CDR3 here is CASSLTGSAGGYTF. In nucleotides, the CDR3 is TGTGCCAGCAGTTTAACGGGATCTGCCGGTGGCTACACCTTC.

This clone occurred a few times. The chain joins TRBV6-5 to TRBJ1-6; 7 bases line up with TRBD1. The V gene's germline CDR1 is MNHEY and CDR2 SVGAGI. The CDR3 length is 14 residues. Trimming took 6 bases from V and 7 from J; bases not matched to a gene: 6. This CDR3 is CASSRTGVNSPLHF. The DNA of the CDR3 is TGTGCCAGCAGCCGGACAGGAGTAAATTCACCCCTCCACTTT.

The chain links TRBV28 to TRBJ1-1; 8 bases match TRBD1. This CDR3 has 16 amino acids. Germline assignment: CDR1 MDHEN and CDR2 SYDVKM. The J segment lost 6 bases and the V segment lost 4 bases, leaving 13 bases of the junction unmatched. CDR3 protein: CASSYEGRGRISEAFF. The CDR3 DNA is TGTGCCAGCAGTTACGAAGGCAGGGGGCGGATATCTGAAGCTTTCTTT.

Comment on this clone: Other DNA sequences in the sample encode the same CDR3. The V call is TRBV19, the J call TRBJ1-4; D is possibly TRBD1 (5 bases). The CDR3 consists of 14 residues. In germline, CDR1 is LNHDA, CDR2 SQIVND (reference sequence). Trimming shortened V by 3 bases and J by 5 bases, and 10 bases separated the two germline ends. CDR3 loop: CASSMGQPNEKLFF. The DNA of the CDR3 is TGTGCCAGTAGTATGGGGCAGCCGAATGAAAAACTGTTTTTT. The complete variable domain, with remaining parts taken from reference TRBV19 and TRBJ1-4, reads DGGITQSPKYLFRKEGQNVTLSCEQNLNHDAMYWYRQDPGQGLRLIYYSQIVNDFQKGDIAEGYSVSREKKESFPLTVTSAQKNPTAFYLCASSMGQPNEKLFFGSGTQLSVL.

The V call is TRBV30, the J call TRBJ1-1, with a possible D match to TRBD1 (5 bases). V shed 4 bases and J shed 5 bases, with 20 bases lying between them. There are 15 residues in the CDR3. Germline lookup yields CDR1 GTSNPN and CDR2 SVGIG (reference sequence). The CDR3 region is CAWITKAGGVTEAFF. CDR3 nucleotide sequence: TGTGCCTGGATCACCAAAGCGGGGGGGGTGACTGAAGCTTTCTTT.

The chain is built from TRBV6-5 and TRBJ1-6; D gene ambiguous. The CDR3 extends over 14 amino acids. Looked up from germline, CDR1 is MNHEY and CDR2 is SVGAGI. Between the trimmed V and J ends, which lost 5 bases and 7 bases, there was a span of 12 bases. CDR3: CASSKLPWNSPLHF. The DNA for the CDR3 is TGTGCCAGCAGTAAACTGCCTTGGAATTCACCCCTCCACTTT.

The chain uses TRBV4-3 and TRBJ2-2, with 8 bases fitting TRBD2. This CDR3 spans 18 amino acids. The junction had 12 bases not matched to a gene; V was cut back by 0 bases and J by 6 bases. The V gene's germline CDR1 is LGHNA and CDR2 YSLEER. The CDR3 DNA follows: TGCGCCAGCAGCCAAGATCTTCCGGGACTAGGATTGCCCGGGGAGCTGTTTTTT. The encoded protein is CASSQDLPGLGLPGELFF.

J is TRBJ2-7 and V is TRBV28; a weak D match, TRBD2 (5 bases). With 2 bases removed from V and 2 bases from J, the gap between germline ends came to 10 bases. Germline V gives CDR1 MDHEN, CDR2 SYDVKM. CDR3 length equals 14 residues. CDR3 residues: CASSLQMTTYEQYF. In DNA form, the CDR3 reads TGTGCCAGCAGTTTACAGATGACTACCTACGAGCAGTACTTC.

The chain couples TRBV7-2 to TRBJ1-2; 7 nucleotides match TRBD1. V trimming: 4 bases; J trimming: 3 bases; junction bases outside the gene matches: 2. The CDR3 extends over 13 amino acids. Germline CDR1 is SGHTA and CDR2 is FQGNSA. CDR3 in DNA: TGTGCCAGCAGCTCGGGACAGTACTATGGCTACACCTTC. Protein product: CASSSGQYYGYTF.

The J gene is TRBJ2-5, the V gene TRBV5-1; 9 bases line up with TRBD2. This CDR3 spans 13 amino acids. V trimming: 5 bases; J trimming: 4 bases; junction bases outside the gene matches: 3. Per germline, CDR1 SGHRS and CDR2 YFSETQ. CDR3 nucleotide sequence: TGCGCCAGCAGTAGCGGGGGAGGAGAGACCCAGTACTTC. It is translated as CASSSGGGETQYF.

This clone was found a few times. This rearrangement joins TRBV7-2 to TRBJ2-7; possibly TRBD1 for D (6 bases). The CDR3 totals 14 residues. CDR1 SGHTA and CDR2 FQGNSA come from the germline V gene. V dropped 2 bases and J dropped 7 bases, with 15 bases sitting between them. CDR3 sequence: CASSLRDTVVEQYF. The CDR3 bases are TGTGCCAGCAGCTTACGGGACACCGTCGTGGAGCAGTACTTC. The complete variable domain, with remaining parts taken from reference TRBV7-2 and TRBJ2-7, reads GAGVSQSPSNKVTEKGKDVELRCDPISGHTALYWYRQSLGQGLEFLIYFQGNSAPDKSGLPSDRFSAERTGGSVSTLTIQRTQQEDSAVYLCASSLRDTVVEQYFGPGTRLTVT.

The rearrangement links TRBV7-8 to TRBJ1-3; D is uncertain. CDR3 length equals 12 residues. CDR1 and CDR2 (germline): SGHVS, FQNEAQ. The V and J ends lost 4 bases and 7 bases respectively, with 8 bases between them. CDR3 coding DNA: TGTGCCAGCAGCTCGGTACGGAACACCATATATTTT. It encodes CASSSVRNTIYF.

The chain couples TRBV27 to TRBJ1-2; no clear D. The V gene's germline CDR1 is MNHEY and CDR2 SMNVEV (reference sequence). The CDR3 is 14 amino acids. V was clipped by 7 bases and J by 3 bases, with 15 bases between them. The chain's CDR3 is CASKLSPADYGYTF. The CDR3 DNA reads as TGTGCCAGCAAATTATCTCCAGCGGACTATGGCTACACCTTC.